Only a few counts were recorded for the clone carrying this T cell receptor beta chain. Its target is unknown. This PCR relied on a set of 60 Vbeta primers and 13 Jbeta primers. TCRdb keeps only in-frame clones here, not all; method: immunoSEQ multiplex PCR. The repertoire holds 100,000 to 150,000 clones, with around four fifths as singletons. Looked up from germline, CDR1 is SGHVS and CDR2 is FQNEAQ. The length of the CDR3 is 16 residues. With 5 bases removed from V and 1 base from J, the gap between germline ends came to 15 bases. This sample was included in a study of cytomegalovirus exposure and HLA in healthy donors. Study-level results: Analysis performed later found more than 15,000 TCR beta sequences associated with HLA alleles at 0.05 false discovery rate.

Sample: PBMCs. This clonotype was sampled from a man aged 18 to 29 in good health and CMV-seropositive. V is TRBV7-8 and J is TRBJ1-3; D remains unclear. CDR3 region: CASSPMTSPSGNTIYF. The CDR3 DNA reads as TGTGCCAGCAGCCCGATGACTTCCCCTTCTGGAAACACCATATATTTT.